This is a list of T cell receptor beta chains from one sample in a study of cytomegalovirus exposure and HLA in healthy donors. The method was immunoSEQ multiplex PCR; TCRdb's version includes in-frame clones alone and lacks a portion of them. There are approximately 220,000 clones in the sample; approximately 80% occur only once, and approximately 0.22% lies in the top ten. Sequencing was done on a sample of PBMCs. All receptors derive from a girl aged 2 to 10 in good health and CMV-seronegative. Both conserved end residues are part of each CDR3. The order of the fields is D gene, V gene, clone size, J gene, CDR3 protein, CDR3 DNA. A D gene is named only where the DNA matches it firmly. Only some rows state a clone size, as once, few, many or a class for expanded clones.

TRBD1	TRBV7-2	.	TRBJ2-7	CASSLGTGGTYEQYF	TGTGCCAGCAGCCTCGGGACAGGGGGGACCTACGAGCAGTACTTC
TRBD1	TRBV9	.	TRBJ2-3	CASSGKGDRITDTQYF	TGTGCCAGCAGCGGAAAGGGGGACAGAATCACAGATACGCAGTATTTT
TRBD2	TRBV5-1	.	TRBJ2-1	CASSLARLAGSHEQFF	TGCGCCAGCAGCTTGGCGCGGCTAGCGGGAAGTCATGAGCAGTTCTTC
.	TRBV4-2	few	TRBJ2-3	CASSQGRGIADTQYF	TGTGCCAGCAGCCAAGGGCGGGGAATTGCAGATACGCAGTATTTT
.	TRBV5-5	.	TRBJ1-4	CASSLSGTKNEKLFF	TGTGCCAGCAGCTTGTCAGGGACTAAAAATGAAAAACTGTTTTTT
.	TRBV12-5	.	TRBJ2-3	CASGLGLGPNTDTQYF	TGTGCTAGTGGTTTGGGTTTGGGGCCGAACACAGATACGCAGTATTTT
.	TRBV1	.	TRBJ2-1	CTPIGLAGGNNEQFF	TGCACCCCCATCGGGCTAGCGGGGGGCAACAATGAGCAGTTCTTC
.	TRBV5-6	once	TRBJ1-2	CASSFVRGSDGYTF	TGTGCCAGCAGCTTTGTAAGGGGGTCGGATGGCTACACCTTC
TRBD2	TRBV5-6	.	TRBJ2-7	CASSLLAGENMVTEQYF	TGTGCCAGCAGCTTGCTAGCGGGAGAAAATATGGTAACCGAGCAGTACTTC
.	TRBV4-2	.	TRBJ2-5	CASSQDRTTQETQYF	TGTGCCAGCAGCCAAGATCGGACAACTCAAGAGACCCAGTACTTC
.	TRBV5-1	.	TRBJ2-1	CASSLGVGVSSYNEQFF	TGCGCCAGCAGCTTGGGGGTCGGGGTTTCCTCCTACAATGAGCAGTTCTTC
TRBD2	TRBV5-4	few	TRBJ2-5	CASSSNGASGQETQYF	TGTGCCAGCAGCTCCAACGGGGCTAGCGGACAAGAGACCCAGTACTTC
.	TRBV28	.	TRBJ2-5	CASRPGHTGGETQYF	TGTGCCAGCAGGCCGGGACACACGGGCGGAGAGACCCAGTACTTC
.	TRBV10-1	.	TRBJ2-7	CASSEFSSSYEQYF	TGCGCCAGCAGTGAGTTTTCGAGCTCCTACGAGCAGTACTTC
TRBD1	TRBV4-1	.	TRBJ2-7	CASSHDRGYEQYF	TGCGCCAGCAGCCATGACAGGGGCTACGAGCAGTACTTC
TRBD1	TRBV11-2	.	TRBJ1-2	CASRRPGTVNYGYTF	TGTGCCAGCAGACGCCCGGGGACAGTCAACTATGGCTACACCTTC
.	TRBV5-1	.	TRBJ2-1	CASSYPHRMYNEQFF	TGCGCCAGCAGCTACCCACACCGAATGTACAATGAGCAGTTCTTC
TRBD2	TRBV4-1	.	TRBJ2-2	CASSPRLAGGTGELFF	TGCGCCAGCAGCCCGCGACTAGCGGGAGGGACCGGGGAGCTGTTTTTT
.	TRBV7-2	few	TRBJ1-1	CASSSLDRNTEAFF	TGTGCCAGCAGCTCCCTGGACAGGAACACTGAAGCTTTCTTT
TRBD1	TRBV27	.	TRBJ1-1	CASSLSRTGGGTEAFF	TGTGCCAGCAGTTTATCGAGGACAGGGGGGGGTACTGAAGCTTTCTTT
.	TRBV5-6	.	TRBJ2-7	CASSQSYEQYF	TGTGCCAGCAGCCAGTCCTACGAGCAGTACTTC
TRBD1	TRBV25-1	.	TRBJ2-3	CASSRQPTGDTDTQYF	TGTGCCAGCAGCCGACAACCGACAGGGGACACAGATACGCAGTATTTT
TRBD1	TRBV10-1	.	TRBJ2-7	CASSEKGYRDRVAEQYF	TGCGCCAGCAGTGAGAAGGGTTACCGGGACAGGGTTGCCGAGCAGTACTTC
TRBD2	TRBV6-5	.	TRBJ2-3	CASGTSGRAPDTQYF	TGTGCCAGCGGCACTAGCGGGAGGGCCCCAGATACGCAGTATTTT
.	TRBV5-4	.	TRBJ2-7	CASSSGSYEQYF	TGTGCCAGCAGCTCAGGATCTTACGAGCAGTACTTC
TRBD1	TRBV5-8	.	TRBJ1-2	CASSLAGTAFNYGYTF	TGTGCCAGCAGCTTGGCGGGGACAGCCTTTAACTATGGCTACACCTTC
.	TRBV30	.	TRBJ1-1	CAWSVGTGGAEAFF	TGTGCCTGGAGTGTAGGGACGGGGGGGGCTGAAGCTTTCTTT
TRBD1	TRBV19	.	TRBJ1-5	CASSIPKQGSNQPQHF	TGTGCCAGTAGTATCCCCAAACAGGGGAGCAATCAGCCCCAGCATTTT
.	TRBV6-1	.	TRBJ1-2	CASSERTDYGYTF	TGTGCCAGCAGTGAACGAACAGACTATGGCTACACCTTC
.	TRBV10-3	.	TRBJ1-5	CAISESDTANQPQHF	TGTGCCATCAGTGAGTCTGACACAGCCAATCAGCCCCAGCATTTT
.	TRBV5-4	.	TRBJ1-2	CASSLDPLGGVGYTF	TGTGCCAGCAGCTTGGACCCCCTAGGGGGAGTTGGCTACACCTTC
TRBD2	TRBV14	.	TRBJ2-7	CASSQGHLAGGRSYEQYF	TGTGCCAGCAGCCAAGGTCACCTAGCGGGGGGCCGATCCTACGAGCAGTACTTC
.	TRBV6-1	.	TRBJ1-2	CASSGPLTAPAPNYGYTF	TGTGCCAGCAGTGGTCCTCTGACAGCTCCCGCACCCAACTATGGCTACACCTTC
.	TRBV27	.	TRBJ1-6	CASSFSGWNSPLHF	TGTGCCAGCAGTTTCTCAGGGTGGAATTCACCCCTCCACTTT
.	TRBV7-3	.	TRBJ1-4	CASSRARTPEDF	TGTGCCAGCAGCCGGGCGCGGACACCCGAAGATTTT
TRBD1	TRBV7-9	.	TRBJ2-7	CASTHRDRPYEQYF	TGTGCCAGTACACATCGGGACAGGCCCTACGAGCAGTACTTC
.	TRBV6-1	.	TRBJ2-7	CASSELTGLTEQYF	TGTGCCAGCAGTGAACTAACAGGGTTGACCGAGCAGTACTTC
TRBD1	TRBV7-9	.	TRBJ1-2	CASSLNRGRDNYGYTF	TGTGCCAGCAGCTTAAACAGGGGTCGGGATAACTATGGCTACACCTTC
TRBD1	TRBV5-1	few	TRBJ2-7	CASSFGTGSYEQYF	TGCGCCAGCAGCTTCGGGACAGGGTCCTACGAGCAGTACTTC
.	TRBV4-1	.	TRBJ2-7	CASSQDRGSYEQYF	TGCGCCAGCAGCCAAGATCGGGGATCCTACGAGCAGTACTTC
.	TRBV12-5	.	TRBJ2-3	CASGPGLDSDTQYF	TGTGCTAGTGGGCCGGGACTTGATTCCGATACGCAGTATTTT
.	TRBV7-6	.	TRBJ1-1	CASSGHVNTEAFF	TGTGCCAGCAGCGGACATGTGAACACTGAAGCTTTCTTT
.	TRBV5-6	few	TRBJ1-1	CASSFSGRTEAFF	TGTGCCAGCAGTTTCTCAGGGAGGACTGAAGCTTTCTTT
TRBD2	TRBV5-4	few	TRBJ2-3	CASSLGQAGTDTQYF	TGTGCCAGCAGCTTGGGTCAAGCGGGGACAGATACGCAGTATTTT
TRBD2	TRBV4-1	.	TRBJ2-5	CASSQSGLAGGQETQYF	TGCGCCAGCAGCCAAAGTGGACTAGCGGGGGGCCAAGAGACCCAGTACTTC
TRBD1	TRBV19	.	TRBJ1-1	CASTPLGRAGGMNTEAFF	TGTGCCAGTACCCCACTAGGGAGGGCAGGGGGCATGAACACTGAAGCTTTCTTT
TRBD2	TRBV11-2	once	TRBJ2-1	CASLGGGRYNEQFF	TGTGCCAGCCTCGGGGGCGGGAGGTACAATGAGCAGTTCTTC
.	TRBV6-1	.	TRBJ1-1	CASSAPSRGGTEAFF	TGTGCCAGCAGTGCCCCGTCTCGGGGGGGCACTGAAGCTTTCTTT
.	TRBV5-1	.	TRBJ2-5	CASSSDSGHQETQYF	TGCGCCAGCAGCTCCGACAGTGGTCACCAAGAGACCCAGTACTTC
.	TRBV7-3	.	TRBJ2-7	CASSLRGGAPYEQYF	TGTGCCAGCAGCTTACGTGGGGGGGCCCCCTACGAGCAGTACTTC
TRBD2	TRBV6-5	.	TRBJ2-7	CASTTPGGYEQYF	TGTGCCAGCACCACTCCGGGGGGGTACGAGCAGTACTTC
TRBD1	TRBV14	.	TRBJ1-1	CASSRGTGANTEAFF	TGTGCCAGCAGCCGAGGAACAGGGGCGAACACTGAAGCTTTCTTT
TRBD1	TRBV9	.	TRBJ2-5	CASSGGTGGYQETQYF	TGTGCCAGCAGCGGCGGGACAGGGGGCTACCAAGAGACCCAGTACTTC
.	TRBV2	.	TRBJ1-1	CASSPTPNTEAFF	TGTGCCAGCAGTCCAACACCCAACACTGAAGCTTTCTTT
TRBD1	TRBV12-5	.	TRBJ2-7	CASGLRIYRGYEQYF	TGTGCTAGTGGTTTGAGGATCTACAGGGGCTACGAGCAGTACTTC